The 26 T cell receptor beta chains reported below all come from one sample, sequenced in a study of T cells after yellow fever vaccination. MiXCR, run by TCRdb on the 5' RACE reads, gives a single entry per CDR3 protein. The sample carries hundreds of thousands of distinct CDR3 sequences, 11% recorded once. The sample consisted of PBMCs, taken on the day of the first yellow fever vaccination. The receptor set was obtained from a young man who received the YFV17D yellow fever vaccine.

In the case of this clonotype: This may be a read error, as it is one base from a much larger clone. This sequence joins TRBV29-1 and TRBJ2-3; D is uncertain. The germline V and J ends were trimmed by 5 bases and 5 bases, with 11 bases remaining between them. Germline V gives CDR1 SQVTM, CDR2 ANQGSEA. CDR3 length: 12 amino acids. The CDR3 protein is CSVRSKVDTQYF. CDR3 DNA: TGCAGCGTTCGTTCGAAGGTAGATACGCAGTATTTT.

This clonotype was detected a few times. The chain recombines TRBV6-5 with TRBJ1-1, with a tentative D call TRBD1 (5 bases). Germline assignment: CDR1 MNHEY and CDR2 SVGAGI. V shed 0 bases and J shed 4 bases, with 18 bases lying between them. CDR3 length: 17 residues. CDR3 region: CASSYSGLSGGVTEAFF. In DNA form, the CDR3 reads TGTGCCAGCAGTTACTCGGGGCTGTCGGGGGGGGTCACTGAAGCTTTCTTT.

This clonotype has only a few counts. This chain connects TRBV28 to TRBJ2-7; a possible D gene is TRBD1 (5 bases). Per germline, CDR1 MDHEN and CDR2 SYDVKM. V was clipped by 3 bases and J by 12 bases, with 21 bases between them. The CDR3 has 14 residues. The chain's CDR3 is CASSFSRGHPVRYV. CDR3 nucleotide sequence: TGTGCCAGCAGTTTTTCTAGGGGTCACCCCGTTCGGTACGTC.

The chain has TRBV9 and TRBJ2-1; no reliable D call. CDR3 length: 16 amino acids. The germline gives CDR1 SGDLS, CDR2 YYNGEE. The V and J ends lost 5 bases and 1 base respectively, with 16 bases between them. CDR3 in amino acids: CASSRWAASSYNEQFF. For the CDR3, the DNA is TGTGCCAGCAGTCGTTGGGCAGCTTCATCCTACAATGAGCAGTTCTTC. Complete variable domain (other parts from reference TRBV9 and TRBJ2-1): DSGVTQTPKHLITATGQRVTLRCSPRSGDLSVYWYQQSLDQGLQFLIQYYNGEERAKGNILERFSAQQFPDLHSELNLSSLELGDSALYFCASSRWAASSYNEQFFGPGTRLTVL.

This clonotype was seen more than once but under ten times. The chain couples TRBV5-1 to TRBJ2-7; 8 bases match TRBD1. Germline V gives CDR1 SGHRS, CDR2 YFSETQ. The CDR3 is 14 amino acids. The ends lost 5 bases at V and 5 bases at J; junction bases unmatched: 9. The DNA of the CDR3 is TGCGCCAGCAGAGCGAGACAGGGGTTGCACGAGCAGTACTTC. Translating gives CASRARQGLHEQYF. The full variable domain, completed using reference TRBV5-1 and TRBJ2-7, is KAGVTQTPRYLIKTRGQQVTLSCSPISGHRSVSWYQQTPGQGLQFLFEYFSETQRNKGNFPGRFSGRQFSNSRSEMNVSTLELGDSALYLCASRARQGLHEQYFGPGTRLTVT.

In this sample, this clonotype turned up a few times. This chain connects TRBV19 to TRBJ1-5; D call uncertain. Germline V gene sequence: CDR1 LNHDA, CDR2 SQIVND (reference sequence). The CDR3 loop spans 13 amino acids. V was shortened by 1 base and J by 9 bases, with 10 bases between the two germline ends. The CDR3 here is CASSIAEGGPQHF. DNA for the CDR3: TGTGCCAGTAGTATAGCGGAGGGAGGGCCCCAGCATTTT.

This sequence joins TRBV12-3 or TRBV12-4 and TRBJ2-6, with D unresolved. The CDR3 covers 15 residues. V lost 6 bases to trimming and J lost 0 bases, with 9 bases between them. The CDR3 is CASRAQLSGANVLTF. The CDR3 DNA reads as TGTGCCAGCAGGGCGCAGCTCTCTGGGGCCAACGTCCTGACTTTC.

The chain is built from TRBV9 and TRBJ1-2; D is possibly TRBD1 (5 bases). CDR3 length equals 13 residues. Germline V gene sequence: CDR1 SGDLS, CDR2 YYNGEE. Trimming removed 2 bases at V and 3 bases at J, with 8 bases between. The CDR3 DNA reads as TGTGCCAGCAGCGTCCAGGGTCACTATGGCTACACCTTC. This translates into CASSVQGHYGYTF.

This clonotype was counted ten times or more. This sequence joins TRBV5-1 and TRBJ2-3; D remains ambiguous. The CDR3 contains 14 residues. Trimming shortened V by 0 bases and J by 5 bases, and 10 bases separated the two germline ends. CDR1 and CDR2 (germline): SGHRS, YFSETQ. The CDR3 loop reads CASSLGQRLDTQYF. The CDR3 DNA sequence: TGCGCCAGCAGCTTGGGGCAACGATTAGATACGCAGTATTTT.

The V and J genes are TRBV10-1 and TRBJ2-1; D is undetermined. The CDR3 is 14 residues long. The germline V gene has CDR1 WNHNN and CDR2 SYGVQD (reference sequence). V was pared by 2 bases and J by 5 bases, with 10 bases between. CDR3 sequence reads: CASSELNPDNEQFF. CDR3 bases: TGCGCCAGCAGTGAGCTAAATCCAGACAATGAGCAGTTCTTC.

The sample holds many counts of this clonotype. J is TRBJ2-6 and V is TRBV5-6; D remains ambiguous. In germline, CDR1 is SGHDT, CDR2 YYEEEE. CDR3 length: 15 amino acids. Trimming took off 0 bases at V and 0 bases at J, with 4 bases between the two ends. CDR3 nucleotides: TGTGCCAGCAGCTTGGGGACCTCTGGGGCCAACGTCCTGACTTTC. It specifies CASSLGTSGANVLTF.

As regards this clonotype: This sequence may be a read error, since a much larger clone differs from it by one base. This chain connects TRBV4-1 to TRBJ2-5; D not certain. In germline, CDR1 is MGHRA, CDR2 YSYEKL. There are 11 residues in the CDR3. V lost 1 base, J lost 4 bases, and 1 base lay in between. This CDR3 is CASSQAETQYF. Written as DNA, the CDR3 is TGCGCCAGCAGCCAAGCAGAGACCCAGTACTTC.

This clonotype was seen a few times. V gene TRBV20-1 combines with J gene TRBJ2-3, with a weak D call TRBD2 (6 bases). V gave up 4 bases and J gave up 6 bases, with 17 bases separating them. The CDR3 has 14 amino acids. Per germline, CDR1 DFQATT and CDR2 SNEGSKA (reference sequence). The CDR3: CSATPIGDSDTQYF. The CDR3 nucleotides are TGCAGTGCTACGCCTATAGGGGACTCGGATACGCAGTATTTT.

The chain combines TRBV6-1 with TRBJ2-3; D is perhaps TRBD1 (7 bases). This CDR3 has 15 residues. Trimming shortened V by 7 bases and J by 1 base, and 15 bases separated the two germline ends. CDR1 is MNHNS and CDR2 is SASEGT in the germline V gene. The CDR3, as DNA: TGTGCCAGCATGCGGGACAGAGGGCGCACAGATACGCAGTATTTT. As protein: CASMRDRGRTDTQYF.

This clonotype has a handful of counts. The chain links TRBV12-3 or TRBV12-4 to TRBJ1-1; D might be TRBD1 (5 bases). V shed 5 bases and J shed 5 bases, with 18 bases lying between them. The CDR3 length is 15 residues. The chain's CDR3 is CASSPGALRRTEAFF. DNA for the CDR3: TGTGCCAGCAGTCCTGGGGCTTTAAGGAGGACTGAAGCTTTCTTT.

This clonotype has just a few counts. The genes are TRBV6-2 or TRBV6-3 and TRBJ2-1; D is possibly TRBD1 (5 bases). CDR1 and CDR2 (germline): MNHEY, SVGEGT. The CDR3 consists of 13 residues. V lost 8 bases, J lost 4 bases, and 12 bases lay in between. The CDR3 here is CASGAYWYNEQFF. CDR3 sequence (DNA): TGTGCCAGCGGGGCTTATTGGTACAATGAGCAGTTCTTC.

This clonotype turned up a few times. The V call is TRBV20-1, the J call TRBJ1-1; D is undetermined. The germline V gene encodes CDR1 DFQATT and CDR2 SNEGSKA (reference sequence). This CDR3 contains 12 residues. V dropped 4 bases and J dropped 0 bases, with 6 bases sitting between them. CDR3 in amino acids: CSAKQLNTEAFF. CDR3 sequence (DNA): TGCAGTGCTAAACAATTGAACACTGAAGCTTTCTTT.

This clonotype appeared a few times. The CDR3 bases are TGTGCCAGCAGTTACTCTGGTGTTGTCCACAATCAGCCCCAGCATTTT. Translation: CASSYSGVVHNQPQHF. The V gene is TRBV6-5, the J gene TRBJ1-5; D is unresolved. CDR3 length: 16 amino acids. In germline, CDR1 is MNHEY, CDR2 SVGAGI. The V and J ends lost 0 bases and 3 bases respectively, with 12 bases between them.

Only a few counts were recorded for this clonotype. CDR3: CASSSNRGYRTDTQYF. CDR3 DNA: TGCGCCAGCAGCTCTAACAGGGGCTACCGCACAGATACGCAGTATTTT. The rearrangement uses TRBV5-1 and TRBJ2-3; TRBD1 matches at 7 bases. CDR1 and CDR2 from the germline V gene are SGHRS and YFSETQ. With V trimmed by 3 bases and J by 1 base, 8 bases remained unmatched. The CDR3 runs to 16 residues.

This clonotype was seen a handful of times. This sequence joins TRBV2 and TRBJ2-3; 9 bases align to TRBD2. The germline gives CDR1 SNHLY, CDR2 FYNNEI. The CDR3 runs to 19 residues. V lost 3 bases to trimming and J lost 0 bases; unmatched junction nucleotides: 13. Here the CDR3 reads CASSDRGGAGGISTDTQYF. The CDR3, as DNA: TGTGCCAGCAGTGATCGAGGAGGTGCGGGGGGGATCAGCACAGATACGCAGTATTTT. Full variable domain (remainder filled in from reference TRBV2 and TRBJ2-3): EPEVTQTPSHQVTQMGQEVILRCVPISNHLYFYWYRQILGQKVEFLVSFYNNEISEKSEIFDDQFSVERPDGSNFTLKIRSTKLEDSAMYFCASSDRGGAGGISTDTQYFGPGTRLTVL.

In its sample, this clonotype was seen a few times. The V and J genes are TRBV19 and TRBJ2-7; weak D call: TRBD1 (6 bases). CDR1 and CDR2 from the germline V gene are LNHDA and SQIVND (reference sequence). CDR3 length: 14 amino acids. The V and J ends lost 0 bases and 1 base respectively, with 7 bases between them. The CDR3 loop is CASSIDRGSYEQYF. CDR3 in DNA: TGTGCCAGTAGTATAGACAGGGGTTCCTACGAGCAGTACTTC.

This clonotype has just a few counts. V usage is TRBV7-2 and J usage is TRBJ2-7, with unresolved D. The CDR3 extends over 12 amino acids. Trimming shortened V by 5 bases and J by 2 bases, and 7 bases separated the two germline ends. Germline V gene sequence: CDR1 SGHTA, CDR2 FQGNSA. The CDR3 is CASSDFPYEQYF. The CDR3 region has the DNA TGTGCCAGCAGCGACTTCCCCTACGAGCAGTACTTC.

This chain connects TRBV3-1 to TRBJ2-2, with D perhaps TRBD1 (5 bases). CDR3 size: 12 residues. Germline assignment: CDR1 LGHDT and CDR2 YNNKEL (reference sequence). Between the trimmed V and J ends, which lost 5 bases and 7 bases, there was a span of 8 bases. DNA for the CDR3: TGTGCCAGCAGCAGGGGTCACGGGGAGCTGTTTTTT. Translated, it gives CASSRGHGELFF.

This clonotype was counted between two and nine times. V and J are TRBV19 and TRBJ2-3, with D possibly matching TRBD2 (5 bases). From germline, CDR1 is LNHDA and CDR2 SQIVND (reference sequence). V dropped 5 bases and J dropped 6 bases, with 9 bases sitting between them. This CDR3 region has 12 residues. CDR3 coding DNA: TGTGCCAGTAGTTCTAGCTCGGATACGCAGTATTTT. Translated: CASSSSSDTQYF.

The genes are TRBV6-5 and TRBJ2-5; D is undetermined. Trimming shortened V by 6 bases and J by 5 bases, and 7 bases separated the two germline ends. The CDR3 runs 11 residues. Germline CDR1 and CDR2: MNHEY and SVGAGI. CDR3 region: CASRSTETQYF. For the CDR3, the DNA is TGTGCCAGCAGATCGACGGAGACCCAGTACTTC.

This clonotype has just a few counts. The J gene is TRBJ2-3, the V gene TRBV20-1; D gene ambiguous. This CDR3 spans 15 amino acids. V lost 8 bases and J lost 0, with 18 bases in between. Germline V CDR1 and CDR2: DFQATT, SNEGSKA (reference sequence). The CDR3, as DNA: TGCAGTCCAATTATTCCAGGTTCAAGCACAGATACGCAGTATTTT. Its translation is CSPIIPGSSTDTQYF.